A single sample gave rise to the 14 T cell receptor beta chains below, sequenced in a study of T cells in Graves' hyperthyroidism and ophthalmopathy. TCR beta CDR3 sequences were amplified from RNA transcripts. HTBI primers were used for first-round RT-PCR of the TCR CDR3. TCRdb reprocessed the multiplex PCR reads with MiXCR, giving one entry per CDR3 protein. Altogether roughly 350,000 distinct CDR3 sequences are present, around 15% being singletons, with the ten largest covering 20%. The sequencing sample was made of blood. The receptors here all came from a woman between 25 and 40 years old with Graves' ophthalmopathy.

This clonotype has a count of ten or more. The CDR3 DNA follows: TGTGCCAGCAGCTTAGACAGAATCCCCTACGAGCAGTACTTC. Translated, it gives CASSLDRIPYEQYF. The gene calls are TRBV7-9 and TRBJ2-7; no clear D gene. Germline V gene data show CDR1 as SEHNR and CDR2 as FQNEAQ (reference sequence). The CDR3 sequence is 14 residues long. The germline V and J ends were trimmed by 1 base and 2 bases, with 9 bases remaining between them. Drawing the rest from reference TRBV7-9 and TRBJ2-7, the complete variable domain is DTGVSQNPRHKITKRGQNVTFRCDPISEHNRLYWYRQTLGQGPEFLTYFQNEAQLEKSRLLSDRFSAERPKGSFSTLEIQRTEQGDSAMYLCASSLDRIPYEQYFGPGTRLTVT.

This clonotype came up many times. The chain couples TRBV6-1 to TRBJ1-4; TRBD1 aligns across 8 bases. Per the germline V gene, CDR1 is MNHNS and CDR2 is SASEGT. This CDR3 contains 15 residues. The J segment lost 4 bases and the V segment lost 6 bases, leaving 7 bases of the junction unmatched. DNA for the CDR3: TGTGCCAGCAGGACGGACAGGGCAGTTAATGAAAAACTGTTTTTT. It yields the protein CASRTDRAVNEKLFF.

This clonotype has a count of ten or more. CDR3 region: CASSSLTYEQYF. CDR3 sequence (DNA): TGTGCCAGCAGCTCCCTGACCTACGAGCAGTACTTC. The chain is built from TRBV11-3 and TRBJ2-7; D unresolved. The CDR3 sequence is 12 residues long. Germline V CDR1 and CDR2: SGHNT, YENEEA. Trimming took 4 bases from V and 2 from J, leaving 6 bases between them.

The sample holds many counts of this clonotype. The chain links TRBV29-1 to TRBJ2-7; possibly TRBD1 for D (6 bases). Trimming took 0 bases from V and 2 from J, leaving 11 bases between them. CDR3 length: 14 residues. Germline values: CDR1 SQVTM, CDR2 ANQGSEA. The CDR3 protein is CSVEEDGQTYEQYF. The CDR3 DNA reads as TGCAGCGTTGAAGAGGACGGACAGACCTACGAGCAGTACTTC.

This clonotype was seen ten or more times. This chain uses TRBV11-3 with TRBJ2-1, with 9 nucleotides matching TRBD1. V shed 1 base, J shed 4 bases, and the junction held 2 bases outside the gene matches. The CDR3 runs 15 residues. Germline loops: CDR1 SGHNT, CDR2 YENEEA. CDR3 in DNA: TGTGCCAGCAGCTTAGGGGACAGGGCATACAATGAGCAGTTCTTC. As protein: CASSLGDRAYNEQFF.

This clonotype has ten or more counts. The chain carries TRBV28 and TRBJ2-1; 15 bases fit TRBD2. The CDR3 sequence is 16 residues long. Germline assignment: CDR1 MDHEN and CDR2 SYDVKM. With V trimmed by 6 bases and J by 8 bases, 8 bases remained unmatched. CDR3 bases: TGTGCCAGCAGCAACAGCGGACTAGCGGGGGGGCATGAGCAGTTCTTC. This codes for CASSNSGLAGGHEQFF.

This clonotype was found many times. This chain joins TRBV15 and TRBJ2-2; TRBD1 might be the D (5 bases). Trimming pared 2 bases from V and 2 bases from J, leaving 15 bases between. The germline CDR1 and CDR2 sequences are LNHNV and YYDKDF (reference sequence). The CDR3 has 17 residues. CDR3 sequence (DNA): TGTGCCACCAGCAGACCCCCTAGGACACTAAACACCGGGGAGCTGTTTTTT. Translated, it gives CATSRPPRTLNTGELFF.

This clonotype was detected many times. The chain combines TRBV28 with TRBJ1-6; possibly TRBD1 for D (5 bases). V lost 6 bases, J lost 7 bases, and 16 bases lay in between. Germline-derived CDR1 and CDR2 are MDHEN and SYDVKM. This CDR3 spans 15 amino acids. Here the CDR3 reads CASRTRVFLNSPLHF. The CDR3 DNA is TGTGCCAGCAGGACCAGGGTATTCTTAAATTCACCCCTCCACTTT.

This clonotype turned up a few times. Being one base from a much bigger clone, this may be a read error. This chain joins TRBV6-9 and TRBJ1-2, with D possibly matching TRBD1 (6 bases). From germline, CDR1 is MNHGY and CDR2 SVAAGI. This CDR3 is 16 amino acids long. The CDR3 reads CASSSPGQPTNYGCTF. CDR3 DNA sequence: TGTGCCAGCAGTTCTCCGGGACAACCCACTAACTATGGCTGCACCTTC.

This clonotype is a singleton in its sample. The chain is built from TRBV10-1 and TRBJ2-5; D unclear. The CDR3 totals 14 residues. The germline V and J ends were trimmed by 3 bases and 2 bases, with 10 bases remaining between them. CDR1 and CDR2 from the germline V gene are WNHNN and SYGVQD (reference sequence). The CDR3 DNA reads TGCGCCAGCAGTGAAAACAGAAGACAAGAGACCCAGTACTTC. Translating it yields CASSENRRQETQYF.

This clonotype was detected many times. The V call is TRBV5-1, the J call TRBJ1-4; tentatively, D is TRBD1 (6 bases). Germline CDR1 SGHRS, CDR2 YFSETQ. Trimming took 0 bases from V and 5 from J, leaving 14 bases between them. This CDR3 region has 16 residues. The CDR3 coding sequence is TGCGCCAGCAGCTTGGAGGCAAAGGGGGGGAATGAAAAACTGTTTTTT. It codes for CASSLEAKGGNEKLFF.

CDR3 sequence (DNA): TGTGCCAGCTCACCTCGTCCTCTTCGGGACGACCCCTTCGTGCACACCGGGGAGCTGTTTTTT. Its protein product is CASSPRPLRDDPFVHTGELFF. This rearrangement joins TRBV18 to TRBJ2-2, with D perhaps given as TRBD1 or TRBD2 (5 bases each). Trimming pared 3 bases from V and 3 bases from J, leaving 29 bases between. The CDR3 extends over 21 amino acids. Germline-derived CDR1 and CDR2 are KGHSH and LQKENI.

This clonotype was observed at least ten times. The chain carries TRBV18 and TRBJ2-6; D tentatively reads TRBD1 or TRBD2 (6 bases each). Trimming cost V 4 bases and J 2 bases, with 9 bases left between them. Looked up from germline, CDR1 is KGHSH and CDR2 is LQKENI. The CDR3 consists of 15 residues. The chain's CDR3 is CASSLGGPGANVLTF. The CDR3, as DNA: TGTGCCAGCTCACTGGGGGGCCCTGGGGCCAACGTCCTGACTTTC.

This clonotype was counted many times. The CDR3 coding sequence is TGTGCCAGCAGCTCCGTCAGGACCCGGCGAACTAATGAAAAACTGTTTTTT. Its translation is CASSSVRTRRTNEKLFF. V is TRBV7-9 and J is TRBJ1-4; unclear D gene. The V gene lost 4 bases and the J gene lost 1 base, with 16 bases spanning the gap. Germline lookup yields CDR1 SEHNR and CDR2 FQNEAQ (reference sequence). This CDR3 region has 17 residues.